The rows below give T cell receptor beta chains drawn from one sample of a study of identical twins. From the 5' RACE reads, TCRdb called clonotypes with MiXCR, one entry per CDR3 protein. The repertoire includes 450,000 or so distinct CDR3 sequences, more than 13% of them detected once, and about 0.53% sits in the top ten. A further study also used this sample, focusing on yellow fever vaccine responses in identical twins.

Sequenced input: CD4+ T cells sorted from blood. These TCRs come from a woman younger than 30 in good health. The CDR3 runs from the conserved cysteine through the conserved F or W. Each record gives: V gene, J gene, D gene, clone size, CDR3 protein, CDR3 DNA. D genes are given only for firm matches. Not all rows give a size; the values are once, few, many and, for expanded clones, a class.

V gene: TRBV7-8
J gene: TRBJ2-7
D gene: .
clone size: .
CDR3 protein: CASSFLPDRTYEQYF
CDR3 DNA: TGTGCCAGCAGCTTTCTCCCAGACAGAACCTACGAGCAGTACTTC

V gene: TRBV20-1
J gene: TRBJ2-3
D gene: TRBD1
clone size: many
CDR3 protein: CSAIRQGVSTDTQYF
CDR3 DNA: TGCAGTGCAATCAGACAGGGGGTTTCCACAGATACGCAGTATTTT

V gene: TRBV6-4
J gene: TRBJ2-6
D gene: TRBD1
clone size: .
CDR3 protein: CASSRTGFGANVLTF
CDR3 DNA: TGTGCCAGCAGCAGGACAGGATTTGGGGCCAACGTCCTGACTTTC

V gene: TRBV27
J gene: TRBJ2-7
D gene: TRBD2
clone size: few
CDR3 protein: CASSLRSSGTGEQYF
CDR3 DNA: TGTGCCAGCAGTTTAAGGTCTAGCGGGACCGGGGAGCAGTACTTC

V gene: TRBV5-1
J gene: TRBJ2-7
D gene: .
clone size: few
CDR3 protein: CASSLEATVYEQYF
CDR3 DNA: TGCGCCAGCAGCTTGGAGGCGACCGTCTACGAGCAGTACTTC

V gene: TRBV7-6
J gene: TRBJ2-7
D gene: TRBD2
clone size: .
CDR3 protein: CASSLEAGSPLSSYEQYF
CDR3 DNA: TGTGCCAGCAGCTTAGAAGCGGGGAGTCCTCTAAGCTCCTACGAGCAGTACTTC

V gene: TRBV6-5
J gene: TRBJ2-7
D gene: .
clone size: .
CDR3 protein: CASRRFWNEQYF
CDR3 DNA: TGTGCCAGCCGACGATTTTGGAACGAGCAGTACTTC

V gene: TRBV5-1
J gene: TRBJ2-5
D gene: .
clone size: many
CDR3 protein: CASSLAGDLYETQYF
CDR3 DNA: TGCGCCAGCAGCTTGGCAGGGGACTTATACGAGACCCAGTACTTC

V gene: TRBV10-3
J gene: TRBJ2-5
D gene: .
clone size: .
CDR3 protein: CAISEFRGSPSETQYF
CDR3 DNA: TGTGCCATCAGTGAGTTCCGCGGCAGCCCTTCGGAGACCCAGTACTTC

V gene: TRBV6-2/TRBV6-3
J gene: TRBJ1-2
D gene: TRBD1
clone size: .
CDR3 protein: CASSRGQGHYGYTF
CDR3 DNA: TGTGCCAGCAGCCGAGGACAGGGGCACTATGGCTACACCTTC

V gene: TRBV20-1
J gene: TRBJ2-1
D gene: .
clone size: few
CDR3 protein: CSARTFSSYNEQFF
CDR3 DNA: TGCAGTGCACGGACGTTCAGCTCCTACAATGAGCAGTTCTTC

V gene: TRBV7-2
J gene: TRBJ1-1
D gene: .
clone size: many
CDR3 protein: CASSLVPRVNTEAFF
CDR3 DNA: TGTGCCAGCAGCTTAGTTCCCAGGGTAAACACTGAAGCTTTCTTT

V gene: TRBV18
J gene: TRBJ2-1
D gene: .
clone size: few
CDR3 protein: CASSRRQEYNEQFF
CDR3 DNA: TGTGCCAGCTCCCGACGGCAGGAATACAATGAGCAGTTCTTC